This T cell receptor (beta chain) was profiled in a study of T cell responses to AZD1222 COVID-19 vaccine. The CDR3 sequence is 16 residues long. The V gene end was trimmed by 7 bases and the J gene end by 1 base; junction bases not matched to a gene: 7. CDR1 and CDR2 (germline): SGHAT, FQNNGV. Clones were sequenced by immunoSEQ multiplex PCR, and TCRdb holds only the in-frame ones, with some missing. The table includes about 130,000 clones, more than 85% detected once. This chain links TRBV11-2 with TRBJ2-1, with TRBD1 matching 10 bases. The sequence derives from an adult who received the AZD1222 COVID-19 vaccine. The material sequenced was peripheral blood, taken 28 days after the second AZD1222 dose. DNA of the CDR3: TGTGCCAGCATCCCGGGACAGGGGTCTTCCTACAATGAGCAGTTCTTC. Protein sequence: CASIPGQGSSYNEQFF.